These T cell receptor beta chains were read from a single sample in a study of OX40 agonist ivuxolimab in advanced cancers. Sequenced by immunoSEQ multiplex PCR; TCRdb stores in-frame clones only, minus some. The sample shows more than 10,000 clones, over 80% of them seen only once. The specimen comprised CD4+ or CD8+ T cells sorted from blood, sampled in a trial of the OX40 agonist ivuxolimab. These receptors originate from an adult with an advanced solid tumor such as melanoma, head and neck, liver or kidney cancer. The CDR3 runs from the conserved cysteine through the conserved F or W. The order of the fields is CDR3 length, clone size, J gene, V gene, CDR3 protein. Not every row has a clone size; where given, it reads once, few, many or a size class.

13 NA TRBJ1-2 TRBV11-2 CASSPGSLEGYTF
12 once TRBJ1-2 TRBV6-1 CASRDTPGGYTF
15 NA TRBJ1-5 TRBV28 CASTIEGQGNQPQHF
17 NA TRBJ2-7 TRBV18 CASSPDYRDSISYEQYF
14 NA TRBJ1-6 TRBV2 CAMSDSSYNSPLHF
15 NA TRBJ2-1 TRBV6-5 CASNPGQGGRNEQFF
12 few TRBJ2-7 TRBV9 CASSNRDYEQYF
15 NA TRBJ2-3 TRBV2 CASRPASGGTDTQYF
16 NA TRBJ1-4 TRBV2 CASSVILVGLGEKLFF
16 NA TRBJ2-2 TRBV9 CASSVESGGWAGELFF
14 NA TRBJ2-1 TRBV30 CATRQGAGYNEQFF
15 NA TRBJ1-4 TRBV2 CASSFSTEGYEKLFF
16 NA TRBJ1-5 TRBV7-8 CASSPGTGGRNQPQHF
13 NA TRBJ2-7 TRBV7-9 CASSLAQTGEQYF
14 NA TRBJ1-1 TRBV6-5 CASEATGGGTEAFF
20 once TRBJ2-6 TRBV4-1 CASSQVAGTGVFSGANVLTF
12 once TRBJ1-1 TRBV6-6 CASLRGDTEAFF
14 medium-sized TRBJ1-2 TRBV5-6 CASSLRQVDYGYTF
13 NA TRBJ2-7 TRBV30 CAWADRNPYEQYF
17 NA TRBJ2-3 TRBV19 CASSADFSGTPTDTQYF
16 NA TRBJ2-5 TRBV19 CASSIGWGRVGETQYF
15 NA TRBJ1-1 TRBV21-1 CASSPGGGLNTEAFF
14 NA TRBJ2-7 TRBV13 CASSLGPGNYEQYF
12 NA TRBJ2-5 TRBV29-1 CSATGSPETQYF
14 NA TRBJ2-7 TRBV27 CASSSPGHSYEQYF
16 NA TRBJ2-7 TRBV19 CASSIDTAPGGSEQYF
12 few TRBJ2-5 TRBV2 CAIGQAQETQYF
16 NA TRBJ2-1 TRBV21-1 CARADGSGGAYNEQFF
13 NA TRBJ1-1 TRBV19 CASSITGYTEAFF
18 NA TRBJ1-2 TRBV15 CATSRGLTESAENYGYTF
19 NA TRBJ1-2 TRBV11-1 CASSKSGKAGKGKTYGYTF
14 NA TRBJ1-1 TRBV5-4 CASSPAGLGTEAFF
15 NA TRBJ2-2 TRBV6-6 CASSYLAGAVGELFF